A single sample gave rise to the 9 T cell receptor beta chains below, sequenced in a study of cytomegalovirus exposure and HLA in healthy donors. PCR used 60 Vbeta primers and 13 Jbeta primers. Here immunoSEQ multiplex PCR was the method, and the copy in TCRdb shows in-frame clones only, minus some. The table records some 160,000 clones, around 82% of them present only once. Source material: PBMCs. The origin of the receptors is a man in his sixties in good health and CMV-seronegative.

This chain connects TRBV5-4 to TRBJ2-3; 8 bases fit TRBD1. The V and J ends lost 2 bases and 5 bases, in that order; junction bases with no gene match: 4. The CDR3 is 14 residues long. The germline CDR1 and CDR2 sequences are SGHNT and YYREEE (reference sequence). The CDR3 sequence: CASSLGTGKDTQYF. For the CDR3, the DNA is TGTGCCAGCAGCTTAGGGACAGGTAAAGATACGCAGTATTTT. Combining the CDR3 with reference TRBV5-4 and TRBJ2-3 gives the whole variable domain ETGVTQSPTHLIKTRGQQVTLRCSSQSGHNTVSWYQQALGQGPQFIFQYYREEENGRGNFPPRFSGLQFPNYSSELNVNALELDDSALYLCASSLGTGKDTQYFGPGTRLTVL.

The chain combines TRBV7-9 with TRBJ2-1; TRBD2 aligns across 8 bases. The junction had 13 bases not matched to a gene; V was cut back by 4 bases and J by 8 bases. The CDR3 contains 16 residues. CDR1 SEHNR and CDR2 FQNEAQ come from the germline V gene (reference sequence). The CDR3 region has the DNA TGTGCCAGCAGCTCCGACTATAGCGGGGTGTGGGATGAGCAGTTCTTC. Translated: CASSSDYSGVWDEQFF.

With regard to this clone: The germline gene is not matched at one end of the junction; a read error may be the cause. The V gene is TRBV7-9, the J gene TRBJ1-2; the match to TRBD1 covers 7 bases. Germline CDR1 is SEHNR and CDR2 is FQNEAQ (reference sequence). The CDR3 contains 16 residues. This chain's CDR3 is CASSRDVTGPNYGYPF. The CDR3 nucleotides are TGTGCCAGCAGCCGGGATGTGACAGGGCCTAACTATGGCTACCCCTTC.

In its sample, this clone was seen a few times. The chain is built from TRBV7-2 and TRBJ2-3; the match to TRBD2 covers 10 bases. CDR3 size: 16 residues. Germline V gene data show CDR1 as SGHTA and CDR2 as FQGNSA. After removal of 4 bases from V and 0 bases from J, the junction contained 4 bases not matched to a gene. DNA for the CDR3: TGTGCCAGCAGCTGGACTAGCGGATCTAGCACAGATACGCAGTATTTT. Amino acids: CASSWTSGSSTDTQYF.

The chain has TRBV30 and TRBJ1-1; TRBD1 aligns across 7 bases. The germline gives CDR1 GTSNPN, CDR2 SVGIG (reference sequence). The junction had 5 bases not matched to a gene; V was cut back by 2 bases and J by 2 bases. This CDR3 has 14 residues. CDR3 loop: CAWSRGQLNTEAFF. DNA of the CDR3: TGTGCCTGGAGTCGGGGACAGCTCAACACTGAAGCTTTCTTT.

The rearrangement joins TRBV5-4 to TRBJ2-7; TRBD1 matches 9 bases. This CDR3 is built from 16 residues. The ends lost 4 bases at V and 6 bases at J; junction bases unmatched: 14. The germline gives CDR1 SGHNT, CDR2 YYREEE (reference sequence). CDR3 DNA sequence: TGTGCCAGCAGCGGAAAGTCAACGGGACAGGGCGGCGAGCAGTACTTC. It yields the protein CASSGKSTGQGGEQYF. Using reference TRBV5-4 and TRBJ2-7 for the parts outside the CDR3, the full variable domain is ETGVTQSPTHLIKTRGQQVTLRCSSQSGHNTVSWYQQALGQGPQFIFQYYREEENGRGNFPPRFSGLQFPNYSSELNVNALELDDSALYLCASSGKSTGQGGEQYFGPGTRLTVT.

The V gene is TRBV19, the J gene TRBJ2-5, with 8 bases fitting TRBD1. With 5 bases clipped from V and 5 bases from J, the junction kept 1 base outside the gene matches. The CDR3 consists of 12 residues. Germline V gene sequence: CDR1 LNHDA, CDR2 SQIVND (reference sequence). CDR3 region: CASSPGGETQYF. The CDR3 DNA sequence: TGTGCCAGTAGTCCAGGGGGCGAGACCCAGTACTTC.

The chain uses TRBV19 and TRBJ2-5, with 9 bases that match TRBD1. The CDR3 consists of 15 residues. The germline V gene encodes CDR1 LNHDA and CDR2 SQIVND (reference sequence). Germline trimming cut 5 bases from V and 10 bases from J; bases unmatched to any gene: 14. The CDR3 DNA reads as TGTGCCAGTAGTTCCTACCCTTTGGGACAGGGTGTCCAGTACTTC. Translated: CASSSYPLGQGVQYF.

The chain recombines TRBV19 with TRBJ1-2; D is uncertain. The CDR3 sequence is 12 residues long. V lost 9 bases, J lost 4 bases, and 12 bases lay in between. The V gene's germline CDR1 is LNHDA and CDR2 SQIVND (reference sequence). CDR3 DNA sequence: TGTGCCAGCAAACAGCCCCCCTATGGCTACACCTTC. It specifies CASKQPPYGYTF.